The following is a T cell receptor (beta chain) sequence with its context. The length of the CDR3 is 11 residues. Trimming removed 2 bases from V and 6 bases from J, with 8 bases in between. Germline CDR1 reads DFQATT; CDR2 reads SNEGSKA (reference sequence). The protocol was immunoSEQ multiplex PCR, while the TCRdb copy is restricted to in-frame clones and leaves out a portion. The sample has 150,000 to 200,000 clones, 91% seen once. The data stem from a study of control samples from healthy donors and cancer patients. The TCR originated in a woman between 40 and 55 years old in good health. This chain links TRBV20-1 with TRBJ2-7; D not resolved. The specimen sequenced was blood. As DNA, the CDR3 is TGCAGTGCTAGACTGGGCCTCGAGCAGTACTTC. The encoded protein is CSARLGLEQYF.